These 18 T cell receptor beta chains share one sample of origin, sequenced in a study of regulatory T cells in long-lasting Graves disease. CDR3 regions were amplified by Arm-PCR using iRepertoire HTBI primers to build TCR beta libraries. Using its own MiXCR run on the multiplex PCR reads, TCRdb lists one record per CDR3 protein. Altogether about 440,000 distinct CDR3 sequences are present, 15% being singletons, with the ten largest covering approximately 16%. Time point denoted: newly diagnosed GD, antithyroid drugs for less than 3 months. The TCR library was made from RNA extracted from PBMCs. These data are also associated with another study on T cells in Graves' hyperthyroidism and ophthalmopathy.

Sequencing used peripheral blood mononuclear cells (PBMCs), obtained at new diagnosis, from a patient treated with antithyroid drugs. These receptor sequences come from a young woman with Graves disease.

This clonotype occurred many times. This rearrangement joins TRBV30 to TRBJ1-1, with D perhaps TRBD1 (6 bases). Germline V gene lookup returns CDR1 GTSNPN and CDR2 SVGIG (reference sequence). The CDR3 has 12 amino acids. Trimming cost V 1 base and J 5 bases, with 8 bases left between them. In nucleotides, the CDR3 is TGTGCCTGGAGTGGGACAGTAACTGAAGCTTTCTTT. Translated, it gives CAWSGTVTEAFF. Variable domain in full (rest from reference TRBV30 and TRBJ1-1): SQTIHQWPATLVQPVGSPLSLECTVEGTSNPNLYWYRQAAGRGLQLLFYSVGIGQISSEVPQNLSASRPQDRQFILSSKKLLLSDSGFYLCAWSGTVTEAFFGQGTRLTVV.

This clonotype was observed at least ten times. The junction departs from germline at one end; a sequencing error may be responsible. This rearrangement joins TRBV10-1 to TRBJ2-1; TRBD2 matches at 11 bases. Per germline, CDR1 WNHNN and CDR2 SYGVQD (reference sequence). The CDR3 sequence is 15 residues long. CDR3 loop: CASSAGTSGYNEQFF. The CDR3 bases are TGTGCCAGCTCGGCCGGGACTAGCGGCTACAATGAGCAGTTCTTC.

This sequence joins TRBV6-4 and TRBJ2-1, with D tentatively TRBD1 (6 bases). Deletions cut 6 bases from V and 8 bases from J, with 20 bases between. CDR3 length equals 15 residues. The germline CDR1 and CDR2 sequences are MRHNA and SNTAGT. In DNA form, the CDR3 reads TGTGCCAGCAGCCCCCAAGGGGGATTGAGTCATGAGCAGTTCTTC. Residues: CASSPQGGLSHEQFF.

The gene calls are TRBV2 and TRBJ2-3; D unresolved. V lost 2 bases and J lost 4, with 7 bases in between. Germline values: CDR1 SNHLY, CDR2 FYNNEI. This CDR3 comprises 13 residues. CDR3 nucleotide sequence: TGTGCCAGCAGTGAAAATTGGGCAGATACGCAGTATTTT. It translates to CASSENWADTQYF. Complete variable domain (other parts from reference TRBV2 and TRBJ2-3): EPEVTQTPSHQVTQMGQEVILRCVPISNHLYFYWYRQILGQKVEFLVSFYNNEISEKSEIFDDQFSVERPDGSNFTLKIRSTKLEDSAMYFCASSENWADTQYFGPGTRLTVL.

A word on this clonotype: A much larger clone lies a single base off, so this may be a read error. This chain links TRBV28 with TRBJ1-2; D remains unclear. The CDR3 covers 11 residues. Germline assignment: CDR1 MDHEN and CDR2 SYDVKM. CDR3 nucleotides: TGTGTCAGCAGTTTCGTGAGCGGCTACACCTTC. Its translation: CVSSFVSGYTF.

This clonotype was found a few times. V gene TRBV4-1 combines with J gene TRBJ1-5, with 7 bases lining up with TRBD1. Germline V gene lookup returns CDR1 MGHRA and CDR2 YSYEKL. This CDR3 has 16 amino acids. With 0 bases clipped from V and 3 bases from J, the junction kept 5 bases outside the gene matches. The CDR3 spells CASSQDRDRLNQPQHF. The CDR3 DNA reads TGCGCCAGCAGCCAAGACAGGGACAGACTCAATCAGCCCCAGCATTTT.

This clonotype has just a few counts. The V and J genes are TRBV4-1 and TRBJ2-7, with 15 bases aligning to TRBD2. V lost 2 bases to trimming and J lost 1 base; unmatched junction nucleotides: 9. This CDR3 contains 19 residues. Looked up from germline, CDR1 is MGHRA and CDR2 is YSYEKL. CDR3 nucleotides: TGCGCCAGCAGCCAACCACCTGGGACTAGCGGGAGGAAGTCCTACGAGCAGTACTTC. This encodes CASSQPPGTSGRKSYEQYF.

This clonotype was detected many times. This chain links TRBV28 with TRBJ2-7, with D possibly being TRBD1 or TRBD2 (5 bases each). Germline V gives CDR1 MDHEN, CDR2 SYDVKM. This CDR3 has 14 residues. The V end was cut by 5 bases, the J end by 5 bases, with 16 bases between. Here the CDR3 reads CASSPPHMGDEQYF. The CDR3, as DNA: TGTGCCAGCAGTCCACCCCATATGGGGGACGAGCAGTACTTC. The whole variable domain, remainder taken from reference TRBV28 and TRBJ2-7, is DVKVTQSSRYLVKRTGEKVFLECVQDMDHENMFWYRQDPGLGLRLIYFSYDVKMKEKGDIPEGYSVSREKKERFSLILESASTNQTSMYLCASSPPHMGDEQYFGPGTRLTVT.

The CDR3 region has the DNA TGTGCCAGCAGCAACCCCAGACAGGGGAACTATGGCTACACCTTC. Translated: CASSNPRQGNYGYTF. The chain recombines TRBV9 with TRBJ1-2, with 8 positions matching TRBD1. The CDR3 is 15 amino acids. Germline CDR1 reads SGDLS; CDR2 reads YYNGEE. The ends lost 4 bases at V and 2 bases at J; junction bases unmatched: 7.

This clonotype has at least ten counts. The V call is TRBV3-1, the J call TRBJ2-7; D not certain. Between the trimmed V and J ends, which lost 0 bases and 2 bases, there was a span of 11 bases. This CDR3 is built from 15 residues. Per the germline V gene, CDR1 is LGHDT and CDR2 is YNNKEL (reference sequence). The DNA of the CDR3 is TGTGCCAGCAGCCAAGATATCGCGGCTACCTACGAGCAGTACTTC. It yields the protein CASSQDIAATYEQYF.

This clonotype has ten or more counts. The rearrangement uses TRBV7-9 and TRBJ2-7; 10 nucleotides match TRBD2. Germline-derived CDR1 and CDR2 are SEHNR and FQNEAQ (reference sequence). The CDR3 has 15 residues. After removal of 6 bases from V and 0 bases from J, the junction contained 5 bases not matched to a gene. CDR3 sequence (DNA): TGTGCCAGCAGTCCAAGCGGGAGGGCCTCCTACGAGCAGTACTTC. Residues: CASSPSGRASYEQYF.

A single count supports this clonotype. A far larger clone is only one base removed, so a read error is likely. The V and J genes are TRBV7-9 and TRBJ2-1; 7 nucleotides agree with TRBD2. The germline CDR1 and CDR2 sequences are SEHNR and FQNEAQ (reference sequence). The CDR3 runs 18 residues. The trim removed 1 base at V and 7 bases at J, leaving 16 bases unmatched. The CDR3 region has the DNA TGTGCCAGCAGCTTAGGTTGGGCTAGCGGAGGACCAAGGAATGAGCAGTTCTTC. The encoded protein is CASSLGWASGGPRNEQFF.

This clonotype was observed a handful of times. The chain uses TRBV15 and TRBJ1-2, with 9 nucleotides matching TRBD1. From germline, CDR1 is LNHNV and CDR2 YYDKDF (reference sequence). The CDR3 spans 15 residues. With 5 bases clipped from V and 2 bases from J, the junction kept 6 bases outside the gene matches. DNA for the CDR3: TGTGCCACCAGCCCATCAGGACAGGGGAACTATGGCTACACCTTC. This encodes CATSPSGQGNYGYTF.

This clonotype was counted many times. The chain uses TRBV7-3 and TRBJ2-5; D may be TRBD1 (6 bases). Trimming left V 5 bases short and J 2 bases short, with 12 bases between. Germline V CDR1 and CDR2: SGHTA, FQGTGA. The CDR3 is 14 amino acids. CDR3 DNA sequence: TGTGCCAGCAGCCCGCAGGGGTTTCAAGAGACCCAGTACTTC. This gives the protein CASSPQGFQETQYF.

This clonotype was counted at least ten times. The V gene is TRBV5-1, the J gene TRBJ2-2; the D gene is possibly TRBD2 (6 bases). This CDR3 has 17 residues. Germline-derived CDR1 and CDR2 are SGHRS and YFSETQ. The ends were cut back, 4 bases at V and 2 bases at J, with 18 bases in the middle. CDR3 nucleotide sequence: TGCGCCAGCAGCCCTCCGAACCTAGCGTTTAACACCGGGGAGCTGTTTTTT. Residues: CASSPPNLAFNTGELFF.

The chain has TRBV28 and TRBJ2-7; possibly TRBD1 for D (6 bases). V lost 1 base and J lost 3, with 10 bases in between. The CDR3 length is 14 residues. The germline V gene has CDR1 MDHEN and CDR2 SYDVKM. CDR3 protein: CASSLSGHLYEQYF. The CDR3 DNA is TGTGCCAGCAGTTTATCGGGACACCTCTACGAGCAGTACTTC.

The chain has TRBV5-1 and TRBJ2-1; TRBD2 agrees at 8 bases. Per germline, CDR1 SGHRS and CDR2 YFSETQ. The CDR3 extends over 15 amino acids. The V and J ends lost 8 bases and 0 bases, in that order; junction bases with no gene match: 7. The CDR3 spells CASQSAGDSYNEQFF. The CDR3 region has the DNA TGCGCCAGTCAATCAGCGGGGGACTCCTACAATGAGCAGTTCTTC.

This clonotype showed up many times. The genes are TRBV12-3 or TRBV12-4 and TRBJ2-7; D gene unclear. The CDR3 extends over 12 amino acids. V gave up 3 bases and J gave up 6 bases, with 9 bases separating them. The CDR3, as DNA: TGTGCCAGCAGTTTCGGGTTGGGCGAGCAGTACTTC. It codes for CASSFGLGEQYF.